This paragraph reports one T cell receptor (beta chain). This sample stems from a study of blood T cell repertoires in COVID-19. Across the study: COVID-19 samples collected from the United States, Italy and Spain covered acute and convalescent phases. Sources were T cells, B-cell-depleted T cells, or PBMCs; the material itself was cDNA or gDNA.

Per the original methods: Amplification of reference gene primers was used by the study to estimate nucleated cell counts. Data came from immunoSEQ multiplex PCR; TCRdb stores just in-frame clones and leaves some out. V, J and clone size derive from that table, while D and trimming were established from the DNA sequence. The sample holds some 380,000 clones, more than 75% seen once. The CDR3 contains 12 residues. Deletions cut 3 bases from V and 4 bases from J, with 6 bases between. CDR1 and CDR2 from the germline V gene are MDHEN and SYDVKM. This TCR was recovered from a human donor with acute or convalescent COVID-19. The donor label of this sample is uncertain. Sequencing was performed on peripheral blood. V is TRBV28 and J is TRBJ1-2, with D unresolved. CDR3 nucleotides: TGTGCCAGCAGTTTTAGATTCTATGGCTACACCTTC. Amino acids: CASSFRFYGYTF.